This T cell receptor (beta chain) appears in the sequencing data of a study of T cells in localized non-small cell lung cancer. Study-wide results and limits: It remains possible that heterogeneity exists, since only one tumor region was sequenced.

Comment on this clone: Its antigen remains unidentified.

This CDR3 has 12 residues. CDR1 and CDR2 from the germline V gene are SNHLY and FYNNEI. The V end lost 1 base, the J end lost 8 bases, and 8 bases lay between the germline ends. Data came from immunoSEQ multiplex PCR; TCRdb stores just in-frame clones and leaves some out. The profile shows some 11,000 clones, around 83% of them singletons. The source of this sequence is an older male donor with stage I lung adenocarcinoma. The sequencing here drew on peripheral blood, taken before any cancer treatment. V usage is TRBV2 and J usage is TRBJ1-2, with D unclear. CDR3 in amino acids: CASSEVKGGYTF. DNA of the CDR3: TGTGCCAGCAGTGAAGTTAAGGGAGGCTACACCTTC.